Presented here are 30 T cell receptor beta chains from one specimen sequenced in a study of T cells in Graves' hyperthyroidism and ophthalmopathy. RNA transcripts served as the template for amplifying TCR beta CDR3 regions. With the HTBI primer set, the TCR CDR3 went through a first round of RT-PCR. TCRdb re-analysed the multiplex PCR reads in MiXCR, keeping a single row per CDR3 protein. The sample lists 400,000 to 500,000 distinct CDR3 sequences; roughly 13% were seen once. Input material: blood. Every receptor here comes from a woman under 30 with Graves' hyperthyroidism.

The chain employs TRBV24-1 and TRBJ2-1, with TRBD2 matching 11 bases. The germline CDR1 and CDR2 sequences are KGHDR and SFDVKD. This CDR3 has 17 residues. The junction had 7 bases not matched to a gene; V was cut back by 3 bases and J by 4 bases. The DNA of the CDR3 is TGTGCCACCAGTGATCCGAACCTAGCGGGAGGATACAATGAGCAGTTCTTC. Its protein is CATSDPNLAGGYNEQFF.

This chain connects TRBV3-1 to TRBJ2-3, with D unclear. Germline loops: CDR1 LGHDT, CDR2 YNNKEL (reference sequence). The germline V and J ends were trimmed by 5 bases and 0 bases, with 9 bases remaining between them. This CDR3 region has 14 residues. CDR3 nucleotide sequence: TGTGCCAGCAGCAGGATTTCAAGCACAGATACGCAGTATTTT. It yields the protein CASSRISSTDTQYF.

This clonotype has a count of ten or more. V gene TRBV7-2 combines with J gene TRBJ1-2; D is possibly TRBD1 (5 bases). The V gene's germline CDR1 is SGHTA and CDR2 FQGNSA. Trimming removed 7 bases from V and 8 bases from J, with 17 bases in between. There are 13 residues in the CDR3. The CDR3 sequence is CASTSREFQGYTF. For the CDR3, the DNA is TGTGCCAGCACTTCCAGGGAGTTTCAGGGCTACACCTTC.

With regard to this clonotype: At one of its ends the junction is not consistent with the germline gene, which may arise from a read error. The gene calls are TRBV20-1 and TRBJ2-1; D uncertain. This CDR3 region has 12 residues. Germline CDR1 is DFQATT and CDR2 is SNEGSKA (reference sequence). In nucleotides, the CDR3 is TGCGGTGCTCTACAGTCCTACAATGAGCAGTTCTTC. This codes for CGALQSYNEQFF.

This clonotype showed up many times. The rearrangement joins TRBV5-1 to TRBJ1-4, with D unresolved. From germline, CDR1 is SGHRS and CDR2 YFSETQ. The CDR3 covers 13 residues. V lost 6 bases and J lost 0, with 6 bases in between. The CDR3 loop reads CASKGATNEKLFF. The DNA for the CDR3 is TGCGCCAGCAAGGGTGCAACTAATGAAAAACTGTTTTTT. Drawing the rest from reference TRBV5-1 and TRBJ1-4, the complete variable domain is KAGVTQTPRYLIKTRGQQVTLSCSPISGHRSVSWYQQTPGQGLQFLFEYFSETQRNKGNFPGRFSGRQFSNSRSEMNVSTLELGDSALYLCASKGATNEKLFFGSGTQLSVL.

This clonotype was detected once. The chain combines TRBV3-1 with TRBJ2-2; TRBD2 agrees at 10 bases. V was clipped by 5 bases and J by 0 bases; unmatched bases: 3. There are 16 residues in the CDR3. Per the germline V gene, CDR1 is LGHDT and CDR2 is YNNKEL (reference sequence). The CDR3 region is CASSRTSGPNTGELFF. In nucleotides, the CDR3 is TGTGCCAGCAGCAGGACTAGCGGCCCGAACACCGGGGAGCTGTTTTTT.

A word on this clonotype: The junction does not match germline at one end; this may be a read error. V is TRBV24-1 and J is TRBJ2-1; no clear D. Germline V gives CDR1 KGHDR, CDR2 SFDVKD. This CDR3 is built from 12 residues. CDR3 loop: CATSGLLMEQFF. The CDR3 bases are TGTGCCACCAGTGGTTTGCTAATGGAGCAGTTCTTC.

CDR3 in DNA: TGTGCCAGCAGTGACCGGGACATGTCTGGAAACACCATATATTTT. Protein sequence: CASSDRDMSGNTIYF. The J gene is TRBJ1-3, the V gene TRBV6-1; D is perhaps TRBD1 (6 bases). Between the trimmed V and J ends, which lost 3 bases and 1 base, there was a span of 10 bases. Germline CDR1 and CDR2: MNHNS and SASEGT. The length of the CDR3 is 15 residues.

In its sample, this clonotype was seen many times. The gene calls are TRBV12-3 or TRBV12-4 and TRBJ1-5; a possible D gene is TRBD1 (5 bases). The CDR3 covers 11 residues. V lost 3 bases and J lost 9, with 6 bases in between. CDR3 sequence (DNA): TGTGCCAGCAGTTTGGGGGGGCCCCAGCATTTT. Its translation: CASSLGGPQHF.

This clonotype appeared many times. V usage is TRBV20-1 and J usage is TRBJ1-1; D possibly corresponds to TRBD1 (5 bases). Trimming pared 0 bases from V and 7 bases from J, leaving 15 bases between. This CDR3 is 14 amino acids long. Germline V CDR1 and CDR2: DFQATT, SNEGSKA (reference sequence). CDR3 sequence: CSAREGVAPVEAFF. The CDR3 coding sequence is TGCAGTGCTAGAGAAGGGGTGGCGCCGGTTGAAGCTTTCTTT.

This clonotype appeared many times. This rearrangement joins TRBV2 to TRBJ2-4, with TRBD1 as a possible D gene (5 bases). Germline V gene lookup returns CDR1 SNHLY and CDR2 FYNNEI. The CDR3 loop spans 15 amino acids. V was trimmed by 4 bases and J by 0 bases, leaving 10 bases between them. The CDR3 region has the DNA TGTGCCAGCAGTGCCCCAGGGTTAGCCAAAAACATTCAGTACTTC. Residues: CASSAPGLAKNIQYF.

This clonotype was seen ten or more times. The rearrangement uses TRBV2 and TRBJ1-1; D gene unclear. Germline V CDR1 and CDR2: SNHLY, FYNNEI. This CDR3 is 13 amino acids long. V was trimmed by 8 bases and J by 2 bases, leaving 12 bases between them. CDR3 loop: CASGTTVNTEAFF. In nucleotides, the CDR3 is TGTGCCAGCGGAACTACAGTTAACACTGAAGCTTTCTTT.

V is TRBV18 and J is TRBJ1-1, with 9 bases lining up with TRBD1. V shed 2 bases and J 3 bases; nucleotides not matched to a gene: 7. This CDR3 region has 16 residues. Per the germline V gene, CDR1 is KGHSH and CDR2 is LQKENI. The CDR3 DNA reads TGTGCCAGCTCACCAGGGACAGGGAAAGGGTACACTGAAGCTTTCTTT. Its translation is CASSPGTGKGYTEAFF.

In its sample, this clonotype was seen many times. CDR3 sequence (DNA): TGTGCCAGCAGCCCCGGGACAGGGCTCTATGGCTACACCTTC. Amino acids: CASSPGTGLYGYTF. The V gene is TRBV6-1, the J gene TRBJ1-2; 9 nucleotides agree with TRBD1. Losses at the gene ends were 6 bases for V and 4 bases for J; bases not matched to a gene: 6. CDR1 MNHNS and CDR2 SASEGT come from the germline V gene. This CDR3 has 14 amino acids.

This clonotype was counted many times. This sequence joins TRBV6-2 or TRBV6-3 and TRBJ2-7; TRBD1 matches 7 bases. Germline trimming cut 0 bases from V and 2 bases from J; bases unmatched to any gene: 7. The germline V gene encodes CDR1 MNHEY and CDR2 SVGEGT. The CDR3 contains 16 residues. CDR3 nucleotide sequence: TGTGCCAGCAGTTACTCTATGGACAGGTTGACCTACGAGCAGTACTTC. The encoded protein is CASSYSMDRLTYEQYF.

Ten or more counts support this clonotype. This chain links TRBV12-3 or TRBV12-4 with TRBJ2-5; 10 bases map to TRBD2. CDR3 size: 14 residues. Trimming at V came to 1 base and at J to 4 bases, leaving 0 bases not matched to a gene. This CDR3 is CASSLGLAGETQYF. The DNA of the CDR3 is TGTGCCAGCAGTTTAGGACTAGCGGGAGAGACCCAGTACTTC.

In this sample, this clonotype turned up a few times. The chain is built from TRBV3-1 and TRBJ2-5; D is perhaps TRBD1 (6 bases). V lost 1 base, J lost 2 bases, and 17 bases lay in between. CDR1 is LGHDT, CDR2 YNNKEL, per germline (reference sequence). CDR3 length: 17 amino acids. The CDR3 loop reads CASSQGPPQGVQETQYF. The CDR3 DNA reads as TGTGCCAGCAGCCAAGGACCCCCACAGGGAGTACAAGAGACCCAGTACTTC.

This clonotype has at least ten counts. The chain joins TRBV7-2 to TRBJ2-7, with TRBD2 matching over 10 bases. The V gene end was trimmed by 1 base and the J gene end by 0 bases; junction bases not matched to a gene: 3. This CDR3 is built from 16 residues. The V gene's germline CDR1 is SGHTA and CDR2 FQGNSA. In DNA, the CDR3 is TGTGCCAGCAGCTTAGTTTTAGCGGGAGGCTCCTACGAGCAGTACTTC. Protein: CASSLVLAGGSYEQYF.

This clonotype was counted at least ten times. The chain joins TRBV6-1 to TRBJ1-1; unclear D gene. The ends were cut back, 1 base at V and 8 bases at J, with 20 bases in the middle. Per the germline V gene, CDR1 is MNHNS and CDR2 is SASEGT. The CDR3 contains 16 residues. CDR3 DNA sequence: TGTGCCAGCAGTGAAGTCGTGGCGGCGGCGGGCTCGGAAGCTTTCTTT. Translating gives CASSEVVAAAGSEAFF.

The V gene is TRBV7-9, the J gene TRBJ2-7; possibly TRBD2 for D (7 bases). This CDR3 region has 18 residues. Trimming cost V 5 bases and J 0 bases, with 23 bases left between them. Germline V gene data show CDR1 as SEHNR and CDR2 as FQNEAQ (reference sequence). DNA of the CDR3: TGTGCCAGCAGCCCGATGACTAGGGGGGGGGCACCCTCCTACGAGCAGTACTTC. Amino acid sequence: CASSPMTRGGAPSYEQYF. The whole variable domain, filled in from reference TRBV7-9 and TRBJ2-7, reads DTGVSQNPRHKITKRGQNVTFRCDPISEHNRLYWYRQTLGQGPEFLTYFQNEAQLEKSRLLSDRFSAERPKGSFSTLEIQRTEQGDSAMYLCASSPMTRGGAPSYEQYFGPGTRLTVT.

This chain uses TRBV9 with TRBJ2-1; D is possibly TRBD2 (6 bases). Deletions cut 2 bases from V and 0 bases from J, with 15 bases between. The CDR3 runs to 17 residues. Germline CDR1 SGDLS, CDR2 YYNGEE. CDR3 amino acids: CASSVEPGTASYNEQFF. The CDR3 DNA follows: TGTGCCAGCAGCGTCGAACCCGGGACTGCCTCCTACAATGAGCAGTTCTTC.

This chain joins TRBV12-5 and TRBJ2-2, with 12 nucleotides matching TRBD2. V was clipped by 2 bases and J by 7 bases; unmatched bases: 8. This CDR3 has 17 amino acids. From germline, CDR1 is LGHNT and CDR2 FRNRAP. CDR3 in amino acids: CASGLSPRTSGIGELFF. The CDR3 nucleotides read TGTGCTAGTGGTTTGAGCCCAAGGACTAGCGGGATCGGGGAGCTGTTTTTT. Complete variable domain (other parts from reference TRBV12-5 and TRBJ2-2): DARVTQTPRHKVTEMGQEVTMRCQPILGHNTVFWYRQTMMQGLELLAYFRNRAPLDDSGMPKDRFSAEMPDATLATLKIQPSEPRDSAVYFCASGLSPRTSGIGELFFGEGSRLTVL.

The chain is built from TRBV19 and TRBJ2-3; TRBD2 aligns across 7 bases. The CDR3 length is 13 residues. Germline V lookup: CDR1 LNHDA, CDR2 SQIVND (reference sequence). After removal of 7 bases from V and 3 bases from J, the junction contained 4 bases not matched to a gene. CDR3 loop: CASKTSMTDTQYF. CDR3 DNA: TGTGCCAGTAAGACTAGCATGACAGATACGCAGTATTTT.

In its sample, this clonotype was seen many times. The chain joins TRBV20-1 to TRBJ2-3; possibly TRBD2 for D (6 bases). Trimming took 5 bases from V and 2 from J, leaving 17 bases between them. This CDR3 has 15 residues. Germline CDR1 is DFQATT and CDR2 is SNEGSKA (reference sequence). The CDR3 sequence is CSAAGIAAATDTQYF. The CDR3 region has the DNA TGCAGTGCTGCGGGAATAGCGGCAGCCACAGATACGCAGTATTTT.

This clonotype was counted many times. CDR3 nucleotide sequence: TGTGCCAGCAGCCTTATAGCGGGAGGCGTGGAGACCCAGTACTTC. Translation: CASSLIAGGVETQYF. The gene calls are TRBV12-3 or TRBV12-4 and TRBJ2-5, with TRBD2 identical over 10 bases. Trimming at V came to 6 bases and at J to 5 bases, leaving 9 bases not matched to a gene. The CDR3 runs 15 residues.

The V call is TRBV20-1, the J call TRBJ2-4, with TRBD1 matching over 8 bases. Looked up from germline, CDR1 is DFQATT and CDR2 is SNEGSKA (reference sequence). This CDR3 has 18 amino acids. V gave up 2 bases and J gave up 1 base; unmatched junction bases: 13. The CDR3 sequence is CSARPDRGVWGAKNIQYF. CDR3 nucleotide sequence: TGCAGTGCTAGACCTGACAGGGGTGTGTGGGGGGCCAAAAACATTCAGTACTTC.

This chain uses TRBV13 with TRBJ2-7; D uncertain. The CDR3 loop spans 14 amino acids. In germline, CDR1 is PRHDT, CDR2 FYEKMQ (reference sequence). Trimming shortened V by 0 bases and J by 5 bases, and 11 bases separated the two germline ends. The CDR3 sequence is CASSLGQPVDEQYF. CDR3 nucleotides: TGTGCCAGCAGCTTAGGACAGCCGGTCGACGAGCAGTACTTC.

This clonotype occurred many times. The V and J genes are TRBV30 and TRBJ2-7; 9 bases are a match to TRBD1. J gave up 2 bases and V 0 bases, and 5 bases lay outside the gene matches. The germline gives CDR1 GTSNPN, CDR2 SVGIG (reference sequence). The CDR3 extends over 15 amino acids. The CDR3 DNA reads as TGTGCCTGGAGTGTAGGACAGGGGAGGGCCTACGAGCAGTACTTC. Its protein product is CAWSVGQGRAYEQYF.

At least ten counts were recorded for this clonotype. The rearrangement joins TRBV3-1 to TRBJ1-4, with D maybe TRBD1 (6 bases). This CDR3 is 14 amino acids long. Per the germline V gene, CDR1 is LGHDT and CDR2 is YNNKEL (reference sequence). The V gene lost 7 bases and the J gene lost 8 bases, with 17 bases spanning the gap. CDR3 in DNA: TGTGCCAGCACCCAGGGCAGGGGAACAGAAAAACTGTTTTTT. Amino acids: CASTQGRGTEKLFF.

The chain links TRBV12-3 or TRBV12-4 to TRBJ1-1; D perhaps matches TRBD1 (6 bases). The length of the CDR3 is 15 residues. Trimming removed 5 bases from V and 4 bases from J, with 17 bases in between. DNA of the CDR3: TGTGCCAGCAGTCGGAGAGGGGGGGGGGGCACTGAAGCTTTCTTT. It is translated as CASSRRGGGGTEAFF.